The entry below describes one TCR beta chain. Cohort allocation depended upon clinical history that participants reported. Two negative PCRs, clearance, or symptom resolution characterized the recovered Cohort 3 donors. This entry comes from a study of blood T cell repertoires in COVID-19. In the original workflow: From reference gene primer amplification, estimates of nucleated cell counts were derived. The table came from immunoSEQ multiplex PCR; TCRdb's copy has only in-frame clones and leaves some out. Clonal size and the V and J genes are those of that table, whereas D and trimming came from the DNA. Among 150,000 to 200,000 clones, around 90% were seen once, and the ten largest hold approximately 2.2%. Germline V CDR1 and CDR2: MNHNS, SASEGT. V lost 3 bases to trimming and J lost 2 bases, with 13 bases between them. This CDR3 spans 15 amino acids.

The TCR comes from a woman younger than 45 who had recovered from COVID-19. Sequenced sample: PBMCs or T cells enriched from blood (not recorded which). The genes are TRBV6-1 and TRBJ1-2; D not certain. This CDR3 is CASSEFDEGNYGYTF. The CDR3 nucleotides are TGTGCCAGCAGTGAGTTCGATGAGGGAAACTATGGCTACACCTTC.